The 19 T cell receptor beta chains listed next were all sequenced from one sample in a study of cytomegalovirus exposure and HLA in healthy donors. The PCR ran on 60 Vbeta and 13 Jbeta primers. Repertoires were generated with immunoSEQ multiplex PCR, while TCRdb's copy carries only in-frame clones and drops some. In the table there are about 130,000 clones, about 70% of which are singletons. Sample: PBMCs. The receptors come from a woman aged 55-70 years in good health and CMV-seropositive.

The chain joins TRBV7-3 to TRBJ1-1, with 8 nucleotides matching TRBD1. CDR1 and CDR2 from the germline V gene are SGHTA and FQGTGA. Unmatched junction bases numbered 7, after V lost 6 bases and J lost 4 bases. CDR3 length: 14 residues. The CDR3: CASRSQGASTEAFF. The CDR3 DNA reads as TGTGCCAGCAGATCTCAGGGGGCGAGCACTGAAGCTTTCTTT. Based on the CDR3 plus reference TRBV7-3 and TRBJ1-1, the full variable domain is GAGVSQTPSNKVTEKGKYVELRCDPISGHTALYWYRQSLGQGPEFLIYFQGTGAADDSGLPNDRFFAVRPEGSVSTLKIQRTERGDSAVYLCASRSQGASTEAFFGQGTRLTVV.

The V call is TRBV7-9, the J call TRBJ2-7; 8 bases are shared with TRBD2. Germline CDR1 SEHNR, CDR2 FQNEAQ (reference sequence). CDR3 length: 15 amino acids. With V trimmed by 5 bases and J by 3 bases, 9 bases remained unmatched. Written as DNA, the CDR3 is TGTGCCAGCAGCGGTGGGGCGGGGGGACGCTACGAGCAGTACTTC. Protein product: CASSGGAGGRYEQYF. Looking up the rest from reference TRBV7-9 and TRBJ2-7 gives the full variable domain: DTGVSQNPRHKITKRGQNVTFRCDPISEHNRLYWYRQTLGQGPEFLTYFQNEAQLEKSRLLSDRFSAERPKGSFSTLEIQRTEQGDSAMYLCASSGGAGGRYEQYFGPGTRLTVT.

V gene TRBV29-1 combines with J gene TRBJ2-7; 12 bases fit TRBD1. The CDR3 is made up of 13 amino acids. Germline loops: CDR1 SQVTM, CDR2 ANQGSEA. J lost 4 bases, V lost 7 bases, and 5 bases had no gene match. The CDR3 spells CSATGQGAYEQYF. CDR3 sequence (DNA): TGCAGCGCCACGGGACAGGGGGCATACGAGCAGTACTTC.

This clone has just one count. V is TRBV5-1 and J is TRBJ1-4; no firm D call. The V gene's germline CDR1 is SGHRS and CDR2 YFSETQ. Trimming left V 4 bases short and J 0 bases short, with 10 bases between. This CDR3 region has 15 residues. The CDR3: CASSGEISTNEKLFF. DNA for the CDR3: TGCGCCAGCAGCGGAGAGATTTCAACTAATGAAAAACTGTTTTTT. The variable domain in full, completed from reference TRBV5-1 and TRBJ1-4, reads KAGVTQTPRYLIKTRGQQVTLSCSPISGHRSVSWYQQTPGQGLQFLFEYFSETQRNKGNFPGRFSGRQFSNSRSEMNVSTLELGDSALYLCASSGEISTNEKLFFGSGTQLSVL.

The V call is TRBV15, the J call TRBJ2-7; 10 bases align to TRBD1. This CDR3 contains 16 residues. Trimming took 3 bases from V and 3 from J; bases not matched to a gene: 8. The germline CDR1 and CDR2 sequences are LNHNV and YYDKDF (reference sequence). The CDR3 DNA follows: TGTGCCACCAGCAGGAGACAGGGGGCTAGTCTCTACGAGCAGTACTTC. It encodes CATSRRQGASLYEQYF.

The CDR3 sequence is CASSQGRLNEQFF. In nucleotides, the CDR3 is TGTGCCAGCAGCCAGGGCAGGCTGAATGAGCAGTTCTTC. V usage is TRBV14 and J usage is TRBJ2-1, with D hard to call. Trimming removed 3 bases at V and 7 bases at J, with 10 bases between. This CDR3 contains 13 residues. The germline V gene encodes CDR1 SGHDN and CDR2 FVKESK.

CDR3: CASSALAEQPQHF. CDR3 bases: TGTGCCAGCAGCGCCCTGGCGGAACAGCCCCAGCATTTT. V usage is TRBV7-3 and J usage is TRBJ1-5; D is uncertain. The length of the CDR3 is 13 residues. V was shortened by 5 bases and J by 7 bases, with 12 bases between the two germline ends. The germline V gene encodes CDR1 SGHTA and CDR2 FQGTGA.

The genes are TRBV6-6 and TRBJ1-5; 11 positions match TRBD1. Losses at the gene ends were 6 bases for V and 2 bases for J; bases not matched to a gene: 3. The CDR3 is made up of 15 amino acids. Germline V gives CDR1 MNHNY, CDR2 SVGAGI (reference sequence). CDR3 bases: TGTGCCAGCAGGGACAGGGGGCTAGGCAATCAGCCCCAGCATTTT. Its protein product is CASRDRGLGNQPQHF.

J is TRBJ1-2 and V is TRBV6-6; possibly TRBD1 for D (5 bases). This CDR3 region has 10 residues. Germline values: CDR1 MNHNY, CDR2 SVGAGI (reference sequence). Trimming removed 7 bases from V and 5 bases from J, with 5 bases in between. The CDR3 DNA is TGTGCCAGCACAGGGTATGGCTACACCTTC. Protein sequence: CASTGYGYTF.

In its sample, this clone was seen many times. The V and J genes are TRBV14 and TRBJ2-2; possibly TRBD2 for D (5 bases). The length of the CDR3 is 16 residues. The V end was cut by 4 bases, the J end by 6 bases, with 18 bases between. Per germline, CDR1 SGHDN and CDR2 FVKESK. The CDR3 DNA reads TGTGCCAGCAGCCGGGCAGGTCGGGGTGATGCCGGGGAGCTGTTTTTT. It is translated as CASSRAGRGDAGELFF.

This clone was detected only a few times. The V gene is TRBV5-1, the J gene TRBJ2-6, with a weak D call TRBD1 (6 bases). With 3 bases removed from V and 9 bases from J, the gap between germline ends came to 16 bases. This CDR3 has 15 amino acids. Germline V CDR1 and CDR2: SGHRS, YFSETQ. The CDR3 DNA follows: TGCGCCAGCAGCTCGGGGAGTACAGGGCTCAACGTCCTGACTTTC. Translated, it gives CASSSGSTGLNVLTF.

This clone was recorded a few times. The CDR3 loop reads CASSLGTGVGEKLFF. CDR3 bases: TGTGCCAGCAGTTTGGGGACAGGGGTAGGTGAAAAACTGTTTTTT. The J gene is TRBJ1-4, the V gene TRBV28; 10 bases are a match to TRBD1. V was pared by 3 bases and J by 7 bases, with 5 bases of the junction left unmatched. The germline V gene encodes CDR1 MDHEN and CDR2 SYDVKM. This CDR3 is built from 15 residues.

V and J are TRBV6-5 and TRBJ1-2; D is possibly TRBD1 (5 bases). Deletions cut 5 bases from V and 4 bases from J, with 14 bases between. The CDR3 consists of 14 residues. Germline V gene data show CDR1 as MNHEY and CDR2 as SVGAGI. CDR3 sequence reads: CASSPRGGGYGYTF. CDR3 DNA sequence: TGTGCCAGCAGTCCAAGGGGCGGGGGCTATGGCTACACCTTC.

The chain employs TRBV6-5 and TRBJ2-7; maybe TRBD2 (6 bases). The germline gives CDR1 MNHEY, CDR2 SVGAGI. The CDR3 has 15 amino acids. V was trimmed by 6 bases and J by 9 bases, leaving 24 bases between them. This CDR3 reads CASSQKTAAEAGQYF. CDR3 in DNA: TGTGCCAGCAGCCAGAAAACGGCAGCAGAAGCGGGGCAGTACTTC.

The V and J genes are TRBV19 and TRBJ1-1; possible D gene TRBD1, 5 bases. CDR3 length equals 12 residues. CDR1 and CDR2 (germline): LNHDA, SQIVND (reference sequence). V lost 2 bases and J 7 bases, leaving 8 bases between the germline ends. DNA for the CDR3: TGTGCCAGTAGTATAAACAGGTTTGAAGCTTTCTTT. Protein sequence: CASSINRFEAFF.

The CDR3 nucleotides read TGTGCCAGCACCATCCTATCGACAGGGAACTATGGCTACACCTTC. Translation: CASTILSTGNYGYTF. This sequence joins TRBV6-5 and TRBJ1-2; 7 nucleotides line up with TRBD1. From germline, CDR1 is MNHEY and CDR2 SVGAGI. The junction had 10 bases not matched to a gene; V was cut back by 7 bases and J by 2 bases. The CDR3 is made up of 15 amino acids.

CDR3 coding DNA: TGTGCCAGCAGCCCCGGGGGAGGCGACCACGAGCAGTACTTC. It encodes CASSPGGGDHEQYF. The chain employs TRBV7-9 and TRBJ2-7; D possibly corresponds to TRBD2 (6 bases). This CDR3 has 14 residues. V lost 5 bases to trimming and J lost 5 bases, with 16 bases between them. The germline gives CDR1 SEHNR, CDR2 FQNEAQ (reference sequence).

V and J are TRBV4-1 and TRBJ1-1, with 7 bases lining up with TRBD1. Looked up from germline, CDR1 is MGHRA and CDR2 is YSYEKL. The CDR3 totals 15 residues. V lost 1 base to trimming and J lost 5 bases; unmatched junction nucleotides: 7. The CDR3 loop reads CASSQGQQGGTEAFF. The CDR3 DNA reads as TGCGCCAGCAGCCAAGGTCAGCAGGGGGGAACTGAAGCTTTCTTT.

The chain links TRBV5-1 to TRBJ1-4; no clear D gene. The CDR3 loop spans 15 amino acids. Trimming stripped 7 bases from V and 0 bases from J, with 13 bases between. The germline gives CDR1 SGHRS, CDR2 YFSETQ. The CDR3 loop is CASSGSPSTNEKLFF. DNA of the CDR3: TGCGCCAGCTCCGGGAGCCCTTCAACTAATGAAAAACTGTTTTTT.